This entry lists 17 T cell receptor beta chains sequenced from one sample in a study of cytomegalovirus exposure and HLA in healthy donors. It was with 60 Vbeta and 13 Jbeta primers that the PCR ran. Assay: immunoSEQ multiplex PCR; the TCRdb copy retains only in-frame clones and omits some. The top ten clones hold about 0.93% of a sample with just over 150,000 clones, around 79% of them seen once. The sample taken for sequencing was PBMCs. These receptors all come from a woman in her forties or fifties in good health and CMV-seropositive.

V is TRBV7-2 and J is TRBJ1-5; possibly TRBD1 for D (6 bases). CDR1 and CDR2 (germline): SGHTA, FQGNSA. Between the trimmed V and J ends, which lost 5 bases and 4 bases, there was a span of 9 bases. The CDR3 covers 13 residues. For the CDR3, the DNA is TGTGCCAGCAGCCGGACAGTGAATCAGCCCCAGCATTTT. Translated, it gives CASSRTVNQPQHF.

The gene calls are TRBV7-2 and TRBJ2-1; 9 bases agree with TRBD1. From germline, CDR1 is SGHTA and CDR2 FQGNSA. This CDR3 comprises 16 residues. Trimming at V came to 1 base and at J to 4 bases, leaving 5 bases not matched to a gene. The CDR3 here is CASSLDGTGPYNEQFF. The CDR3 coding sequence is TGTGCCAGCAGCTTAGATGGGACAGGGCCATACAATGAGCAGTTCTTC.

This clone has a handful of counts. The genes are TRBV18 and TRBJ1-1; 7 nucleotides align to TRBD1. CDR1 is KGHSH, CDR2 LQKENI, per germline. With 3 bases clipped from V and 1 base from J, the junction kept 5 bases outside the gene matches. The CDR3 covers 15 residues. The CDR3 coding sequence is TGTGCCAGCTCACCGTCCCGGGACAGGAACACTGAAGCTTTCTTT. It encodes CASSPSRDRNTEAFF.

This clone was recorded once. One end of the junction fails to match germline, which may point to a read error. This chain links TRBV11-3 with TRBJ2-1, with 7 nucleotides matching TRBD2. The CDR3 contains 16 residues. CDR1 SGHNT and CDR2 YENEEA come from the germline V gene. The DNA of the CDR3 is TGTGCCAGCAGCTACGGAAAAGCGGGATCCTCCAATGAGCAGTTCTTC. It codes for CASSYGKAGSSNEQFF. Supplemented by reference TRBV11-3 and TRBJ2-1, the full variable domain reads EAGVVQSPRYKIIEKKQPVAFWCNPISGHNTLYWYLQNLGQGPELLIRYENEEAVDDSQLPKDRFSAERLKGVDSTLKIQPAELGDSAVYLCASSYGKAGSSNEQFFGPGTRLTVL.

This clone was seen a single time. This CDR3 is CASSPLGDTRAQYF. For the CDR3, the DNA is TGTGCCAGCAGCCCCCTCGGTGACACCCGAGCGCAGTATTTT. V is TRBV5-6 and J is TRBJ2-3; D is ambiguous. Looked up from germline, CDR1 is SGHDT and CDR2 is YYEEEE. Trimming pared 4 bases from V and 10 bases from J, leaving 19 bases between. This CDR3 region has 14 residues.

The chain uses TRBV27 and TRBJ2-7; 11 bases map to TRBD2. The CDR3 consists of 13 residues. J was trimmed by 6 bases and V by 8 bases; bases with no gene match: 6. The germline V gene has CDR1 MNHEY and CDR2 SMNVEV (reference sequence). CDR3 DNA: TGTGCCAGCGGACTAGCGGGCGGACCCGAGCAGTACGTC. Its protein is CASGLAGGPEQYV.

This chain connects TRBV30 to TRBJ1-3; D unclear. The germline V and J ends were trimmed by 2 bases and 0 bases, with 11 bases remaining between them. The CDR3 consists of 15 residues. Germline lookup yields CDR1 GTSNPN and CDR2 SVGIG (reference sequence). The CDR3 spells CAWSRPWSSGNTIYF. CDR3 DNA sequence: TGTGCCTGGAGTAGGCCGTGGAGCTCTGGAAACACCATATATTTT.

This clone was detected a few times. This sequence joins TRBV4-1 and TRBJ1-4, with a possible D match to TRBD1 (6 bases). In germline, CDR1 is MGHRA, CDR2 YSYEKL. This CDR3 is built from 15 residues. The ends were cut back, 5 bases at V and 6 bases at J, with 16 bases in the middle. CDR3 region: CASSFQGIGDEKLFF. The CDR3, as DNA: TGCGCCAGCAGCTTCCAGGGGATCGGCGATGAAAAACTGTTTTTT.

The V and J genes are TRBV7-2 and TRBJ2-7; 8 bases match TRBD2. CDR3 length: 14 amino acids. V trimming: 5 bases; J trimming: 3 bases; junction bases outside the gene matches: 6. CDR1 is SGHTA and CDR2 is FQGNSA in the germline V gene. The CDR3 region has the DNA TGTGCCAGCAGCCCGGGGGGGATACGCTACGAGCAGTACTTC. It specifies CASSPGGIRYEQYF.

This chain uses TRBV5-1 with TRBJ2-6; TRBD1 matches at 12 bases. Germline V gene lookup returns CDR1 SGHRS and CDR2 YFSETQ. Trimming at V came to 4 bases and at J to 8 bases, leaving 7 bases not matched to a gene. There are 16 residues in the CDR3. The CDR3 coding sequence is TGCGCCAGCAGCCCGGGACAGGGGGCGGTGACCAACGTCCTGACTTTC. Protein sequence: CASSPGQGAVTNVLTF.

This rearrangement joins TRBV4-1 to TRBJ2-7, with TRBD2 matching 9 bases. This CDR3 has 16 residues. Germline V lookup: CDR1 MGHRA, CDR2 YSYEKL. V lost 2 bases to trimming and J lost 2 bases; unmatched junction nucleotides: 7. The CDR3 DNA is TGCGCCAGCAGCCAACGACCTAGCGGGGTGGCCTACGAGCAGTACTTC. Translated: CASSQRPSGVAYEQYF.

The gene calls are TRBV27 and TRBJ1-6, with 11 bases matching TRBD1. The V gene's germline CDR1 is MNHEY and CDR2 SMNVEV (reference sequence). Germline trimming cut 6 bases from V and 10 bases from J; bases unmatched to any gene: 5. The CDR3 runs to 14 residues. This chain's CDR3 is CASRGQGVMSPLHF. Written as DNA, the CDR3 is TGTGCCAGCAGGGGACAGGGGGTTATGTCACCCCTCCACTTT.

V usage is TRBV6-5 and J usage is TRBJ2-6; perhaps TRBD2 as D (5 bases). The V gene lost 8 bases and the J gene lost 0 bases, with 11 bases spanning the gap. Germline CDR1 MNHEY, CDR2 SVGAGI. The CDR3 has 15 residues. CDR3 coding DNA: TGTGCCAGCGCGGGTCTGGGCTCTGGGGCCAACGTCCTGACTTTC. Protein sequence: CASAGLGSGANVLTF.

The chain carries TRBV9 and TRBJ2-1; 8 bases align to TRBD2. CDR3 size: 16 residues. Per the germline V gene, CDR1 is SGDLS and CDR2 is YYNGEE. The J segment lost 4 bases and the V segment lost 3 bases, leaving 9 bases of the junction unmatched. The CDR3 spells CASSALAGEYYNEQFF. CDR3 coding DNA: TGTGCCAGCAGCGCCCTAGCGGGCGAGTATTACAATGAGCAGTTCTTC.

The CDR3 coding sequence is TGTGCCAGCAGCTTGGGGACAGGGTATGGCTACACCTTC. The encoded protein is CASSLGTGYGYTF. The chain is built from TRBV5-6 and TRBJ1-2, with TRBD1 matching 8 bases. The CDR3 extends over 13 amino acids. J gave up 5 bases and V 0 bases, and 0 bases lay outside the gene matches. Germline CDR1 and CDR2: SGHDT and YYEEEE. Complete variable domain (other parts from reference TRBV5-6 and TRBJ1-2): DAGVTQSPTHLIKTRGQQVTLRCSPKSGHDTVSWYQQALGQGPQFIFQYYEEEERQRGNFPDRFSGHQFPNYSSELNVNALLLGDSALYLCASSLGTGYGYTFGSGTRLTVV.

The V gene is TRBV5-1, the J gene TRBJ2-3; D possibly corresponds to TRBD2 (6 bases). The germline CDR1 and CDR2 sequences are SGHRS and YFSETQ. V was shortened by 4 bases and J by 12 bases, with 18 bases between the two germline ends. The CDR3 has 13 amino acids. DNA of the CDR3: TGCGCCAGCAGCCCACCCATCGCGGGGTCTCAGTATTTT. Its translation: CASSPPIAGSQYF. Together with reference TRBV5-1 and TRBJ2-3, the CDR3 gives the full variable domain: KAGVTQTPRYLIKTRGQQVTLSCSPISGHRSVSWYQQTPGQGLQFLFEYFSETQRNKGNFPGRFSGRQFSNSRSEMNVSTLELGDSALYLCASSPPIAGSQYFGPGTRLTVL.

This chain joins TRBV7-9 and TRBJ1-5, with a weak D call TRBD1 (5 bases). V lost 4 bases to trimming and J lost 0 bases, with 13 bases between them. This CDR3 contains 16 residues. Germline loops: CDR1 SEHNR, CDR2 FQNEAQ (reference sequence). The CDR3 protein is CASSSTGDYSNQPQHF. The CDR3 bases are TGTGCCAGCAGCTCTACGGGGGATTATAGCAATCAGCCCCAGCATTTT.